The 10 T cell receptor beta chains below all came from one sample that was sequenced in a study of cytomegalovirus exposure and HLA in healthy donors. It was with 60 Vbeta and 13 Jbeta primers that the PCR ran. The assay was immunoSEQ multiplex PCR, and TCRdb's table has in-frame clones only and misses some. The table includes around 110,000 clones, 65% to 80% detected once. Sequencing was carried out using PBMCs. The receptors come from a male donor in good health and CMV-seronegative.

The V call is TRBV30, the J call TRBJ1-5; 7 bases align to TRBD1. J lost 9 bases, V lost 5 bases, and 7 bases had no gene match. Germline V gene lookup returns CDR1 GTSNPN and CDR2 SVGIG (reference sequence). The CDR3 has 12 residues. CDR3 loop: CAWGQAEGPQHF. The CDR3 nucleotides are TGTGCCTGGGGACAGGCCGAGGGGCCCCAGCATTTT.

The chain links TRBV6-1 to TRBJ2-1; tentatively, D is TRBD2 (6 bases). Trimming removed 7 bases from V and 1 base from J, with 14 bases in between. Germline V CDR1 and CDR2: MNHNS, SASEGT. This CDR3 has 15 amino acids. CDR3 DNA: TGTGCCAGCACCGACCGGGGGAGGTCCTACAATGAGCAGTTCTTC. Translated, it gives CASTDRGRSYNEQFF.

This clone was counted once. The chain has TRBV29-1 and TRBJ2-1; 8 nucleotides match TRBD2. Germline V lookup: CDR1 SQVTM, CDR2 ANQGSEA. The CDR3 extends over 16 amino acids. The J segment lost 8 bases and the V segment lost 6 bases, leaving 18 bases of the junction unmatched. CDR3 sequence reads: CSVPSGLALKTDEQFF. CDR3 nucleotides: TGCAGCGTCCCATCTGGACTAGCCTTAAAAACGGATGAGCAGTTCTTC.

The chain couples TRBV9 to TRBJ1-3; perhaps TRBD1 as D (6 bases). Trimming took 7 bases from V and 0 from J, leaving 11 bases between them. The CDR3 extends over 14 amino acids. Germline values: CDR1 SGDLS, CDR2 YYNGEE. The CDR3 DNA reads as TGTGCCAGCTCTCGAGGGGGCTCTGGAAACACCATATATTTT. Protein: CASSRGGSGNTIYF.

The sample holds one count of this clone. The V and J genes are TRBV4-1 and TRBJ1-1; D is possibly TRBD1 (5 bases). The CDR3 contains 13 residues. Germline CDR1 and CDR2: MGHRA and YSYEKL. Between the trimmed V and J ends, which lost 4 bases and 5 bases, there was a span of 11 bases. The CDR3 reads CASSPPGGTEAFF. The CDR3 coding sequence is TGCGCCAGCAGCCCCCCCGGGGGGACTGAAGCTTTCTTT.

CDR3 nucleotides: TGTGCCAGCAGTGCAACTACCACCGGGGAGCTGTTTTTT. Amino acid sequence: CASSATTTGELFF. V gene TRBV6-1 combines with J gene TRBJ2-2, with D hard to call. The germline gives CDR1 MNHNS, CDR2 SASEGT. The length of the CDR3 is 13 residues. Trimming removed 4 bases at V and 4 bases at J, with 7 bases between.

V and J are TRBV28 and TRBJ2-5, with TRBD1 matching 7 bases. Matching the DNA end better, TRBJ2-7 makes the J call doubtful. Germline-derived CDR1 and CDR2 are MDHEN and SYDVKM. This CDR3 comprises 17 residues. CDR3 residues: CASSLMGEGGNSYEQYF. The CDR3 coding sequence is TGTGCCAGCAGTTTAATGGGCGAAGGGGGCAACTCCTACGAGCAGTACTTC.

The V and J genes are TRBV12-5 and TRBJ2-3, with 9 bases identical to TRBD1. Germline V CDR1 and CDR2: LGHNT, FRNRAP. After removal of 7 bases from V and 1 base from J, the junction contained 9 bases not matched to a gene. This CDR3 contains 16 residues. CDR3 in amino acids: CASALAGTGRTDTQYF. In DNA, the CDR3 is TGTGCTAGTGCCCTAGCCGGGACAGGGCGCACAGATACGCAGTATTTT.

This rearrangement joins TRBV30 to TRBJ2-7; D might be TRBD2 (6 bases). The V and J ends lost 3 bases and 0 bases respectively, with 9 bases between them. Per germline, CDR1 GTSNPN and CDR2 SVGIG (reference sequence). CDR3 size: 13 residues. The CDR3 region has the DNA TGTGCCTGGAGACGGCGGGGCTCCTACGAGCAGTACTTC. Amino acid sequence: CAWRRRGSYEQYF.

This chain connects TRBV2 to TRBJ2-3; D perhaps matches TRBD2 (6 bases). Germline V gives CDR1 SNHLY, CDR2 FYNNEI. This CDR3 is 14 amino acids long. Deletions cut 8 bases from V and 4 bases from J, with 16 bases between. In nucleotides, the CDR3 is TGTGCCAGCTGGTTGGGGGGAGTCTCAGATACGCAGTATTTT. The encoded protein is CASWLGGVSDTQYF.